This TCR beta chain was captured in a study of CD8+CD57+ T cells in acquired aplastic anemia. General study results and limits: Over 25 shared CD8+ CDR3s appeared highly expressed within patients' immunodominant clones.

With regard to this clonotype: Antigen specificity is unknown.

Template material for TCR beta VDJ and CDR3 profiling consisted of genomic DNA. Using its own MiXCR run on the reads, TCRdb lists one record per CDR3 protein. The sample lists hundreds of thousands of distinct CDR3 sequences, more than 25% occurring once. The CDR3 sequence is 14 residues long. With 5 bases removed from V and 6 bases from J, the gap between germline ends came to 13 bases. An expansion of CD8+CD57+ cells by flow cytometry had been shown in patients chosen for sequencing. Patients uniformly had severe acquired aplastic anemia. Patients were untreated when blood was sampled. This receptor was obtained from a human donor with aplastic anemia. The sample consisted of sorted CD4+, CD8+, or CD8+CD57+ T cells (not recorded which) from PBMCs. The chain links TRBV12-3 or TRBV12-4 to TRBJ1-4; no definite D call. The CDR3 sequence is CASSHGRWDEKLFF. CDR3 DNA: TGTGCCAGCAGTCATGGGCGGTGGGATGAAAAACTGTTTTTT.